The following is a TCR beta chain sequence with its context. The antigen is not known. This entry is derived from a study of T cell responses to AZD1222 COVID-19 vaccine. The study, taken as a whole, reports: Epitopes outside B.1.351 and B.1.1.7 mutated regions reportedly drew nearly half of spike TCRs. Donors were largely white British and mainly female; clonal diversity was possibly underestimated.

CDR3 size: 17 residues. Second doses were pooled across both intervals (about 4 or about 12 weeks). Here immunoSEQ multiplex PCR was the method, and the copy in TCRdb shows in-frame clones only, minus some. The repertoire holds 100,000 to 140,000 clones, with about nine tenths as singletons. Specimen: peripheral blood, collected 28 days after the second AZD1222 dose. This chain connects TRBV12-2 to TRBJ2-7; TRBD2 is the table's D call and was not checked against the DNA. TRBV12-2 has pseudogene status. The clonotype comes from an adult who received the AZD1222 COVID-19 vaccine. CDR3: CASRLGWPGGSSYEQYF. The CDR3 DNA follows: TGTGCAAGTCGCTTAGGGTGGCCTGGGGGGAGCTCCTACGAGCAGTACTTC.